Shown below are 27 T cell receptor beta chains from a single sample sequenced in a study of post-analysis software for immune sequencing data. Study-level points and caveats: TRBV segments more frequent in patients than in controls numbered about 5 and included TRBV5-6, TRBV5-1 and TRBV20-1.

Their antigens remain unidentified. Unique molecular identifiers were built into the TCR beta cDNA libraries. TCRdb processed the PCR reads anew with MiXCR; each CDR3 protein has one entry. The sample comprises about 460,000 distinct CDR3 sequences, around 40% of which are singletons, and 9% to 14% rests with the top ten. The sample consisted of blood. These receptors originate from a girl between 10 and 17 years old with multiple sclerosis.

The V gene is TRBV28, the J gene TRBJ2-4; 14 bases align to TRBD2. The CDR3 contains 22 residues. Trimming cost V 6 bases and J 1 base; bases outside gene matches: 20. CDR1 and CDR2 from the germline V gene are MDHEN and SYDVKM. DNA of the CDR3: TGTGCCAGCAGACCACGGCCTCGGCGGGGACTAGCGGGAGTTTGGGCCAAAAACATTCAGTACTTC. Its translation: CASRPRPRRGLAGVWAKNIQYF.

This clonotype was counted a few times. V gene TRBV20-1 combines with J gene TRBJ1-1; D is uncertain. V lost 2 bases and J lost 10, with 14 bases in between. Germline V CDR1 and CDR2: DFQATT, SNEGSKA (reference sequence). This CDR3 comprises 12 residues. This CDR3 is CSARNQVLGAFF. Here the CDR3 DNA reads TGCAGTGCTAGAAATCAAGTACTAGGAGCTTTCTTT.

This chain connects TRBV12-3 or TRBV12-4 to TRBJ2-4, with 8 bases that match TRBD1. There are 16 residues in the CDR3. V was clipped by 4 bases and J by 6 bases; unmatched bases: 11. In DNA form, the CDR3 reads TGTGCCAGCAGTTCAGGTGGCAGGGGGCAGGGAAACATTCAGTACTTC. Protein: CASSSGGRGQGNIQYF.

This clonotype appeared once. The V call is TRBV5-5, the J call TRBJ2-3, with 9 bases fitting TRBD1. Germline CDR1 reads SGHKS; CDR2 reads YYEKEE (reference sequence). The trim removed 4 bases at V and 6 bases at J, leaving 6 bases unmatched. This CDR3 is 14 amino acids long. The CDR3 sequence is CASSTGTGRDTQYF. CDR3 nucleotides: TGTGCCAGCAGCACCGGGACAGGGAGGGATACGCAGTATTTT.

The chain joins TRBV11-2 to TRBJ2-4; 7 bases are a match to TRBD2. V was clipped by 6 bases and J by 5 bases; unmatched bases: 10. This CDR3 has 15 residues. Germline V gene sequence: CDR1 SGHAT, CDR2 FQNNGV. CDR3: CASSLRGLVENIQYF. The CDR3 DNA reads as TGTGCCAGCAGTTTAAGAGGACTAGTGGAAAACATTCAGTACTTC. The full variable domain, in which reference TRBV11-2 and TRBJ2-4 provide the parts outside the CDR3, is EAGVAQSPRYKIIEKRQSVAFWCNPISGHATLYWYQQILGQGPKLLIQFQNNGVVDDSQLPKDRFSAERLKGVDSTLKIQPAKLEDSAVYLCASSLRGLVENIQYFGAGTRLSVL.

The genes are TRBV4-2 and TRBJ2-3, with 9 bases identical to TRBD2. The CDR3 runs 16 residues. CDR1 is LGHNA and CDR2 is YNFKEQ in the germline V gene. J was trimmed by 4 bases and V by 1 base; bases with no gene match: 6. The CDR3 loop reads CASSQGLTSGSDTQYF. CDR3 in DNA: TGTGCCAGCAGCCAAGGACTGACTAGCGGTTCAGATACGCAGTATTTT.

This sequence joins TRBV29-1 and TRBJ2-7; 8 bases fit TRBD1. The germline V gene has CDR1 SQVTM and CDR2 ANQGSEA. J lost 2 bases, V lost 1 base, and 10 bases had no gene match. The CDR3 has 16 residues. The DNA of the CDR3 is TGCAGCGTTGAAGGGGGCCAGGGGACAGGAACCTACGAGCAGTACTTC. Translation gives CSVEGGQGTGTYEQYF.

This sequence joins TRBV4-2 and TRBJ2-2; TRBD2 matches at 7 bases. Trimming cost V 1 base and J 5 bases; bases outside gene matches: 10. The germline gives CDR1 LGHNA, CDR2 YNFKEQ. The CDR3 runs 17 residues. This CDR3 reads CASSQVGSGRGTGELFF. The DNA for the CDR3 is TGTGCCAGCAGCCAAGTCGGTAGTGGGAGGGGAACCGGGGAGCTGTTTTTT.

This clonotype has just a few counts. The junction does not match germline at one end; this may be a read error. V gene TRBV20-1 combines with J gene TRBJ2-4; 11 positions match TRBD2. Germline V lookup: CDR1 DFQATT, CDR2 SNEGSKA (reference sequence). This CDR3 contains 16 residues. The CDR3 reads CSARGGLAVAKNIQYF. The CDR3 DNA sequence: TGCAGTGCCAGAGGGGGACTAGCGGTAGCCAAAAACATTCAGTACTTC.

This clonotype turned up a few times. The rearrangement links TRBV9 to TRBJ2-7, with D perhaps TRBD1 (6 bases). This CDR3 is built from 15 residues. The V gene's germline CDR1 is SGDLS and CDR2 YYNGEE. V was pared by 0 bases and J by 4 bases, with 14 bases between. The chain's CDR3 is CASSVDGQISYEQYF. As DNA, the CDR3 is TGTGCCAGCAGCGTAGACGGACAGATATCTTACGAGCAGTACTTC.

This clonotype occurred a few times. The V gene is TRBV6-5, the J gene TRBJ2-3; a possible D gene is TRBD2 (5 bases). The CDR3 length is 15 residues. CDR1 is MNHEY, CDR2 SVGAGI, per germline. V was pared by 2 bases and J by 4 bases, with 13 bases between. The CDR3 sequence: CASSYGWGEADTQYF. The CDR3 DNA follows: TGTGCCAGCAGTTACGGCTGGGGAGAGGCAGATACGCAGTATTTT.

This clonotype showed up just a few times. The genes are TRBV7-6 and TRBJ2-5; D unclear. Trimming took 5 bases from V and 5 from J, leaving 12 bases between them. The germline V gene has CDR1 SGHVS and CDR2 FNYEAQ. The CDR3 loop spans 13 amino acids. CDR3 nucleotide sequence: TGTGCCAGCAGCGAGTGGATGAGGGAGACCCAGTACTTC. This gives the protein CASSEWMRETQYF.

The CDR3 is CASSSGGRGNEAFF. The CDR3 coding sequence is TGTGCCAGCAGTTCCGGGGGTAGAGGAAATGAAGCTTTCTTT. The gene calls are TRBV12-3 or TRBV12-4 and TRBJ1-1; D is perhaps TRBD1 (5 bases). CDR3 size: 14 residues. V dropped 4 bases and J dropped 7 bases, with 16 bases sitting between them.

The table lists this clonotype with a few counts. J is TRBJ1-2 and V is TRBV27; a possible D gene is TRBD1 (6 bases). This CDR3 region has 14 residues. CDR1 MNHEY and CDR2 SMNVEV come from the germline V gene (reference sequence). Trimming took off 5 bases at V and 6 bases at J, with 16 bases between the two ends. In DNA, the CDR3 is TGTGCCAGCAGTCCGAGGAGGGGGATGGATGGCTACACCTTC. Protein: CASSPRRGMDGYTF.

Details on this clonotype: Sequence at one end of the junction differs from germline and may be a read error. V and J are TRBV20-1 and TRBJ1-5; D is perhaps TRBD1 (6 bases). The length of the CDR3 is 13 residues. From germline, CDR1 is DFQATT and CDR2 SNEGSKA (reference sequence). CDR3 amino acids: CSGRARDNRPQHF. The CDR3 DNA follows: TGCAGTGGGAGGGCGCGGGACAATCGGCCCCAGCATTTT.

The table lists this clonotype with a few counts. This chain uses TRBV6-6 with TRBJ2-1; D uncertain. This CDR3 comprises 13 residues. Trimming left V 5 bases short and J 2 bases short, with 7 bases between. In germline, CDR1 is MNHNY, CDR2 SVGAGI (reference sequence). CDR3 residues: CASSPLPYNEQFF. In nucleotides, the CDR3 is TGTGCCAGCAGTCCCCTCCCCTACAATGAGCAGTTCTTC.

This clonotype turned up a few times. The J gene is TRBJ2-5, the V gene TRBV15; 7 bases fit TRBD1. The germline CDR1 and CDR2 sequences are LNHNV and YYDKDF (reference sequence). The ends lost 5 bases at V and 1 base at J; junction bases unmatched: 7. The CDR3 has 15 residues. CDR3: CATSPWDRPQETQYF. The CDR3 DNA sequence: TGTGCCACCAGCCCGTGGGACAGACCCCAAGAGACCCAGTACTTC.

The V gene is TRBV29-1, the J gene TRBJ2-1; the match to TRBD2 covers 8 bases. CDR1 is SQVTM and CDR2 is ANQGSEA in the germline V gene. The CDR3 has 13 residues. V gave up 3 bases and J gave up 7 bases; unmatched junction bases: 5. In DNA, the CDR3 is TGCAGCGTTGAGGGGACTAGTTCTAATGAGCAGTTCTTC. This translates into CSVEGTSSNEQFF.

J is TRBJ2-3 and V is TRBV10-3; D gene unclear. The germline V gene encodes CDR1 ENHRY and CDR2 SYGVKD. CDR3 length: 11 residues. Trimming cost V 5 bases and J 2 bases, with 2 bases left between them. The CDR3 reads CAISTTDTQYF. CDR3 sequence (DNA): TGTGCCATCAGTACCACAGATACGCAGTATTTT.

This clonotype was observed a few times. The V gene is TRBV12-3 or TRBV12-4, the J gene TRBJ2-1; D gene unclear. V dropped 8 bases and J dropped 8 bases, with 10 bases sitting between them. CDR3 length: 11 residues. CDR3 in amino acids: CASGLSDEQFF. The DNA for the CDR3 is TGTGCCAGCGGGCTCTCGGATGAGCAGTTCTTC.

A remark on this clonotype: With a much larger clone just one base away, this may be a read error. This sequence joins TRBV20-1 and TRBJ1-4; 7 nucleotides match TRBD1. The germline V gene encodes CDR1 DFQATT and CDR2 SNEGSKA (reference sequence). The CDR3 has 12 amino acids. In DNA form, the CDR3 reads TGCAGTGCAACAGGGGAGGGCGAAAAACGGTTTTTT. Its protein product is CSATGEGEKRFF.

The chain employs TRBV18 and TRBJ2-3; 8 bases map to TRBD1. This CDR3 has 16 amino acids. With V trimmed by 2 bases and J by 6 bases, 10 bases remained unmatched. CDR1 is KGHSH, CDR2 LQKENI, per germline. The CDR3 DNA reads TGTGCCAGCTCACCAACTATCGGACAGGGTACGGATACGCAGTATTTT. Encoded protein: CASSPTIGQGTDTQYF.

This clonotype was observed a few times. V gene TRBV28 combines with J gene TRBJ2-3, with a possible D match to TRBD1 (6 bases). Deletions cut 5 bases from V and 0 bases from J, with 18 bases between. From germline, CDR1 is MDHEN and CDR2 SYDVKM. This CDR3 is built from 17 residues. CDR3 DNA: TGTGCCAGCAGTCCCCCCTATCGAGGGGGTAGCACAGATACGCAGTATTTT. This gives the protein CASSPPYRGGSTDTQYF.

V gene TRBV4-3 combines with J gene TRBJ2-7; 8 bases are a match to TRBD2. Germline V gene lookup returns CDR1 LGHNA and CDR2 YSLEER. The length of the CDR3 is 18 residues. After removal of 2 bases from V and 0 bases from J, the junction contained 12 bases not matched to a gene. CDR3 sequence (DNA): TGCGCCAGCAGCCAAATCACCCATCTAAGCGGGAGCTCCTACGAGCAGTACTTC. Translating gives CASSQITHLSGSSYEQYF.

The chain is built from TRBV24-1 and TRBJ2-1, with 10 nucleotides matching TRBD2. In germline, CDR1 is KGHDR, CDR2 SFDVKD. This CDR3 comprises 16 residues. Losses at the gene ends were 3 bases for V and 5 bases for J; bases not matched to a gene: 6. CDR3 DNA sequence: TGTGCCACCAGTGATATCTTAGCGGGAGGTAACAATGAGCAGTTCTTC. Its protein is CATSDILAGGNNEQFF.

This clonotype occurred a few times. The V gene is TRBV24-1, the J gene TRBJ2-1, with TRBD2 identical over 13 bases. The germline gives CDR1 KGHDR, CDR2 SFDVKD. Losses at the gene ends were 6 bases for V and 4 bases for J; bases not matched to a gene: 8. This CDR3 has 17 amino acids. Here the CDR3 reads CATSIGGLAGKYNEQFF. The CDR3, as DNA: TGTGCCACCAGTATTGGGGGACTAGCGGGGAAATACAATGAGCAGTTCTTC.

A single count supports this clonotype. The V call is TRBV7-6, the J call TRBJ1-4; TRBD1 matches 9 bases. The CDR3 is 18 residues long. V shed 0 bases, J shed 4 bases, and the junction held 9 bases outside the gene matches. Germline V gene sequence: CDR1 SGHVS, CDR2 FNYEAQ. The DNA of the CDR3 is TGTGCCAGCAGCTTAGCCTCCCGGGACAGGGCTTATAATGAAAAACTGTTTTTT. It specifies CASSLASRDRAYNEKLFF.